A single sample gave rise to the 7 T cell receptor beta chains below, sequenced in a study of cytomegalovirus exposure and HLA in healthy donors. In the PCR, 60 Vbeta and 13 Jbeta primers were used. The repertoire was sequenced with immunoSEQ multiplex PCR; TCRdb's copy has only in-frame clones and lacks some. The profile shows 100,000 to 150,000 clones, about 74% of them singletons. The sample was PBMCs. These receptors originate from an older woman in good health and CMV-seronegative.

The CDR3 protein is CASSLASGTSYEQYF. CDR3 DNA sequence: TGTGCCAGCAGCTTAGCTAGCGGCACCTCCTACGAGCAGTACTTC. The chain has TRBV7-2 and TRBJ2-7; tentatively, D is TRBD2 (6 bases). CDR1 is SGHTA, CDR2 FQGNSA, per germline. The V end lost 0 bases, the J end lost 0 bases, and 9 bases lay between the germline ends. This CDR3 is built from 15 residues. Together with reference TRBV7-2 and TRBJ2-7, the CDR3 gives the full variable domain: GAGVSQSPSNKVTEKGKDVELRCDPISGHTALYWYRQSLGQGLEFLIYFQGNSAPDKSGLPSDRFSAERTGGSVSTLTIQRTQQEDSAVYLCASSLASGTSYEQYFGPGTRLTVT.

This clone was recorded once. The chain joins TRBV2 to TRBJ1-5; D not certain. Germline CDR1 SNHLY, CDR2 FYNNEI. This CDR3 is built from 13 residues. Trimming removed 3 bases at V and 6 bases at J, with 9 bases between. The CDR3, as DNA: TGTGCCAGCAGTGAGCAACAGACTCAGCCCCAGCATTTT. Translated, it gives CASSEQQTQPQHF.

The rearrangement uses TRBV18 and TRBJ2-4, with D possibly TRBD1 on 5 matching bases. The germline CDR1 and CDR2 sequences are KGHSH and LQKENI. The CDR3 is 17 amino acids. Deletions cut 3 bases from V and 0 bases from J, with 15 bases between. The CDR3 protein is CASSPPTGPLAKNIQYF. The CDR3 nucleotides read TGTGCCAGCTCACCTCCAACAGGACCCCTAGCCAAAAACATTCAGTACTTC.

This clone was counted once. The junction and the germline gene differ at one end; a read error may be behind it. The V call is TRBV7-9, the J call TRBJ1-1, with D possibly matching TRBD1 (6 bases). CDR1 is SEHNR, CDR2 FQNEAQ, per germline (reference sequence). This CDR3 is 12 amino acids long. CDR3 sequence reads: CSSSRGEGEAFF. In DNA form, the CDR3 reads TGTTCCAGCAGTAGGGGGGAGGGTGAAGCTTTCTTT. The full variable domain, its missing parts supplied by reference TRBV7-9 and TRBJ1-1, is DTGVSQNPRHKITKRGQNVTFRCDPISEHNRLYWYRQTLGQGPEFLTYFQNEAQLEKSRLLSDRFSAERPKGSFSTLEIQRTEQGDSAMYLCSSSRGEGEAFFGQGTRLTVV.

V gene TRBV28 combines with J gene TRBJ1-5; D gene uncertain. Germline V CDR1 and CDR2: MDHEN, SYDVKM. The V and J ends lost 1 base and 2 bases respectively, with 9 bases between them. This CDR3 region has 15 residues. CDR3 in amino acids: CASSLSRGGNQPQHF. CDR3 bases: TGTGCCAGCAGTTTATCTCGGGGAGGCAATCAGCCCCAGCATTTT. The complete variable domain, with remaining parts taken from reference TRBV28 and TRBJ1-5, reads DVKVTQSSRYLVKRTGEKVFLECVQDMDHENMFWYRQDPGLGLRLIYFSYDVKMKEKGDIPEGYSVSREKKERFSLILESASTNQTSMYLCASSLSRGGNQPQHFGDGTRLSIL.

The sample holds a few counts of this clone. V is TRBV28 and J is TRBJ2-7; D may be TRBD1 (6 bases). The ends were cut back, 5 bases at V and 4 bases at J, with 18 bases in the middle. Germline V gene data show CDR1 as MDHEN and CDR2 as SYDVKM. The CDR3 extends over 15 amino acids. The CDR3 reads CASSPRRGPQYEQYF. In DNA, the CDR3 is TGTGCCAGCAGTCCCCGCAGGGGCCCCCAGTACGAGCAGTACTTC.

The chain couples TRBV28 to TRBJ2-3, with D maybe TRBD1 (5 bases). The V and J ends lost 2 bases and 4 bases respectively, with 10 bases between them. Germline CDR1 reads MDHEN; CDR2 reads SYDVKM. The CDR3 runs 14 residues. The CDR3 DNA reads TGTGCCAGCAGTTTACCCGGCAGGGCAGATACGCAGTATTTT. This encodes CASSLPGRADTQYF. The variable domain in full, completed from reference TRBV28 and TRBJ2-3, reads DVKVTQSSRYLVKRTGEKVFLECVQDMDHENMFWYRQDPGLGLRLIYFSYDVKMKEKGDIPEGYSVSREKKERFSLILESASTNQTSMYLCASSLPGRADTQYFGPGTRLTVL.